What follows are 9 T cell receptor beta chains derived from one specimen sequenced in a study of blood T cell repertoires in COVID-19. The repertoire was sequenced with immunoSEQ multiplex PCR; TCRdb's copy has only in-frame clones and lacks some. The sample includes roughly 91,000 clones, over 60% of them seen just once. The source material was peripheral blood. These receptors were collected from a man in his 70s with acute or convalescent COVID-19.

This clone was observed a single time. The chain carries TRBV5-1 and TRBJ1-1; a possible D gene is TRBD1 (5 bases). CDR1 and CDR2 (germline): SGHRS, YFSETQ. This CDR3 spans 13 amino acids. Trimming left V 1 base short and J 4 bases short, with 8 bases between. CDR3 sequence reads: CASSLYRGTEAFF. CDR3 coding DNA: TGCGCCAGCAGCTTGTATAGGGGCACTGAAGCTTTCTTT. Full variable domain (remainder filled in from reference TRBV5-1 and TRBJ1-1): KAGVTQTPRYLIKTRGQQVTLSCSPISGHRSVSWYQQTPGQGLQFLFEYFSETQRNKGNFPGRFSGRQFSNSRSEMNVSTLELGDSALYLCASSLYRGTEAFFGQGTRLTVV.

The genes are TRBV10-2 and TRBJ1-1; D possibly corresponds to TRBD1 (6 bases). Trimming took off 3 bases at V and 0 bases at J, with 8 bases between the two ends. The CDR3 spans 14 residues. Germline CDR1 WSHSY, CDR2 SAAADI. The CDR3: CASSEYRVNTEAFF. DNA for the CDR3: TGCGCCAGCAGTGAATACAGGGTGAACACTGAAGCTTTCTTT.

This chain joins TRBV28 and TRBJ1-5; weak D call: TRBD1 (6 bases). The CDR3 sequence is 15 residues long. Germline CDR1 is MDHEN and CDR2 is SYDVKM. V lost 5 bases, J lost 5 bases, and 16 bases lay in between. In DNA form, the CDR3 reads TGTGCCAGCAGTCCCCTCCGACAGGTCGATCAGCCCCAGCATTTT. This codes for CASSPLRQVDQPQHF.

The CDR3: CASSLAGQGGNEQFF. In nucleotides, the CDR3 is TGTGCCAGCAGCTTGGCGGGACAGGGCGGCAATGAGCAGTTCTTC. J is TRBJ2-1 and V is TRBV5-6; TRBD1 matches 9 bases. This CDR3 is 15 amino acids long. V trimming: 0 bases; J trimming: 6 bases; junction bases outside the gene matches: 4. Germline assignment: CDR1 SGHDT and CDR2 YYEEEE.

The DNA for the CDR3 is TGTGCCAGCAGCTTAAGGACAGCTAGCACAGATACGCAGTATTTT. Residues: CASSLRTASTDTQYF. The rearrangement joins TRBV11-3 to TRBJ2-3, with a weak D call TRBD1 (6 bases). This CDR3 has 15 residues. Trimming cost V 2 bases and J 0 bases, with 9 bases left between them. The V gene's germline CDR1 is SGHNT and CDR2 YENEEA. Supplemented by reference TRBV11-3 and TRBJ2-3, the full variable domain reads EAGVVQSPRYKIIEKKQPVAFWCNPISGHNTLYWYLQNLGQGPELLIRYENEEAVDDSQLPKDRFSAERLKGVDSTLKIQPAELGDSAVYLCASSLRTASTDTQYFGPGTRLTVL.

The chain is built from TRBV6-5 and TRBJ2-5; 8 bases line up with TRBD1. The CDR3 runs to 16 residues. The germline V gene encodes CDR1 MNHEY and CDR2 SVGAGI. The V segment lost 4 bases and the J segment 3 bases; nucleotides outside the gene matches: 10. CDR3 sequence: CASSSPGQDLEETQYF. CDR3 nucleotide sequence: TGTGCCAGCAGTTCTCCGGGACAGGACCTAGAAGAGACCCAGTACTTC.

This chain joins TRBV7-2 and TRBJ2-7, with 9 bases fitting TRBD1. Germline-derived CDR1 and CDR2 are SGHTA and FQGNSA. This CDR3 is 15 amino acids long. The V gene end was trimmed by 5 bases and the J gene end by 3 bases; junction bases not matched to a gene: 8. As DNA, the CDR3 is TGTGCCAGCAGCCCGAGACAGGGGGGAGACTACGAGCAGTACGTC. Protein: CASSPRQGGDYEQYV.

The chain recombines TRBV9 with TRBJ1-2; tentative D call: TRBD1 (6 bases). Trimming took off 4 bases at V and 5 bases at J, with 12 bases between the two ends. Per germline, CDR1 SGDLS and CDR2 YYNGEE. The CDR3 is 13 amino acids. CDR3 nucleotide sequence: TGTGCCAGCAGCCCCGGGACACGGTATGGCTACACCTTC. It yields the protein CASSPGTRYGYTF.

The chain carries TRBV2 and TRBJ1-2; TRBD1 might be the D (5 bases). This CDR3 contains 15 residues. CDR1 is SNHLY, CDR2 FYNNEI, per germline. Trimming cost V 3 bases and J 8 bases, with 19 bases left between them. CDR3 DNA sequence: TGTGCCAGCAGTGACCCCGGAGGGGTGGGTAAAGGCTACACCTTC. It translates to CASSDPGGVGKGYTF.